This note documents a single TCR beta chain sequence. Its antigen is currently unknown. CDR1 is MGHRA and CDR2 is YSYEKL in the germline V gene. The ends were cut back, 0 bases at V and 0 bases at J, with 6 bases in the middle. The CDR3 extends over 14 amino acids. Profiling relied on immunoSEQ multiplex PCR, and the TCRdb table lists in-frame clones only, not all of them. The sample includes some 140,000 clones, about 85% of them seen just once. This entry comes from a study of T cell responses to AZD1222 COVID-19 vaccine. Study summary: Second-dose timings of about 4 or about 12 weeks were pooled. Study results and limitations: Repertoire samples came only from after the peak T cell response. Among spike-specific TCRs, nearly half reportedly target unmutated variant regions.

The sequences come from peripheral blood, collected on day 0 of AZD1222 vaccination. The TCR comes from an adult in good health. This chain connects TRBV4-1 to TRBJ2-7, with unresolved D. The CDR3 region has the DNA TGCGCCAGCAGCCAAGACAGTTACTCCTACGAGCAGTACTTC. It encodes CASSQDSYSYEQYF.